This is a list of T cell receptor beta chains from one sample in a study of vaccination effects on CD4 cells after COVID-19. These TCRs are of unknown antigen specificity. TCRdb's copy holds only in-frame clones and misses some; the assay was immunoSEQ multiplex PCR. The sample has approximately 74,000 clones; approximately 75% are singletons. The source was CD4+ T cells from PBMCs cultured with HCoV-NL63 spike peptides, collected before COVID-19 vaccination. Receptors originate from a human donor who received a COVID-19 vaccine. CDR3s include the opening cysteine and the closing phenylalanine or tryptophan. Each record gives: J gene, V gene, D gene, CDR3 protein. A D gene is named only where the DNA matches it firmly.

TRBJ2-3,TRBV5-1,TRBD2,CASSLGSGGKVDTQYF
TRBJ1-3,TRBV5-1,-,CASSFMGGAGNTIYF
TRBJ2-3,TRBV29-1,-,CSVERDTTTQYF
TRBJ1-5,TRBV10-2,-,CASTGSNQPQHF
TRBJ2-3,TRBV6-5,-,CASSYSKSTDTQYF
TRBJ2-1,TRBV5-1,TRBD1,CASSRIGQGFDNEQFF
TRBJ2-5,TRBV5-1,TRBD1,CASSLTGSGETQYF
TRBJ1-4,TRBV6-2/TRBV6-3,-,CASSTLAEKLFF
TRBJ2-5,TRBV5-1,TRBD2,CASSLLTSGGVGGSQYF
TRBJ2-5,TRBV5-1,-,CASSFPGKETQYF
TRBJ1-1,TRBV30,-,CAWSVLYSLNTEAFF
TRBJ2-3,TRBV3-1/TRBV3-2,-,CASSQGTSHRYF
TRBJ1-6,TRBV15,-,CATSILENSPLHF
TRBJ1-5,TRBV19,-,CARGNRESIQPQHF
TRBJ2-5,TRBV4-1,TRBD1,CASSQGGTGRKTQYF
TRBJ2-6,TRBV5-1,-,CASSLAPGANVLTF
TRBJ1-1,TRBV4-1,TRBD1,CASSQWDRAGTEAFF
TRBJ2-5,TRBV3-1/TRBV3-2,TRBD1,CASSPGGTGWVETQYF
TRBJ2-2,TRBV6-6,TRBD1,CASTTGGVSNTGELFF
TRBJ2-3,TRBV5-1,-,CASSLGRGKDTQYF
TRBJ2-5,TRBV10-3,-,CAISEGREIGETQYF
TRBJ1-2,TRBV6-7,-,CASSYSRGRDYGYTF
TRBJ1-4,TRBV19,-,CASARTVGNEKLFF
TRBJ2-4,TRBV2,-,CAIRAGQGGIQYF
TRBJ1-3,TRBV19,TRBD1,CATRDRAGNTIYF
TRBJ2-1,TRBV19,-,CASTPDRSSYNEQFF
TRBJ2-1,TRBV3-1/TRBV3-2,-,CASSQDLWNEQFF
TRBJ2-3,TRBV11-2,-,CASSPDKGTQYF